This TCR beta chain was recovered during a study of OX40 agonist ivuxolimab in advanced cancers. Study conclusions and caveats: Patients who responded partially at 0.1-3.0 mg/kg showed clonal expansion ranking among the lowest.

Using immunoSEQ multiplex PCR, the repertoire was profiled, and TCRdb retains in-frame clones only, with some absent. The sample carries 65,000 to 95,000 clones, more than 70% recorded once. This clone has just one count. Antigen unknown. The sequence derives from an adult with an advanced solid tumor such as melanoma, head and neck, liver or kidney cancer. This sample comprised CD4+ or CD8+ T cells sorted from blood, obtained in a trial of the OX40 agonist ivuxolimab.

The CDR3 loop reads CASSSGGRETQYF. The CDR3 region has the DNA TGTGCCAGCAGTTCCGGGGGGCGGGAGACCCAGTACTTC. The chain joins TRBV28 to TRBJ2-5, with a possible D match to TRBD2 (7 bases). Germline V gene lookup returns CDR1 MDHEN and CDR2 SYDVKM. CDR3 length: 13 amino acids. The germline V and J ends were trimmed by 4 bases and 5 bases, with 11 bases remaining between them.